A single sample gave rise to the 21 T cell receptor beta chains below, sequenced in a study of blood T cell repertoires in COVID-19. The protocol was immunoSEQ multiplex PCR, while the TCRdb copy is restricted to in-frame clones and leaves out a portion. This table holds roughly 430,000 clones, over 75% found once. The material sequenced was PBMCs or T cells enriched from blood (not recorded which). These receptors were obtained from a woman between 40 and 50 years old with acute COVID-19.

This sequence joins TRBV11-2 and TRBJ2-2; D not certain. The CDR3 is made up of 15 amino acids. Germline lookup yields CDR1 SGHAT and CDR2 FQNNGV. The V gene lost 5 bases and the J gene lost 0 bases, with 10 bases spanning the gap. CDR3 loop: CASSPGVTNTGELFF. CDR3 in DNA: TGTGCCAGCAGCCCCGGAGTAACGAACACCGGGGAGCTGTTTTTT.

J is TRBJ1-6 and V is TRBV15; no reliable D call. Germline CDR1 reads LNHNV; CDR2 reads YYDKDF (reference sequence). The CDR3 loop spans 12 amino acids. V was shortened by 8 bases and J by 5 bases, with 7 bases between the two germline ends. CDR3 DNA: TGTGCCACCCGTACAAATAATTCACCCCTCCACTTT. The encoded protein is CATRTNNSPLHF.

The V and J genes are TRBV7-8 and TRBJ1-1; D not certain. V was shortened by 1 base and J by 5 bases, with 11 bases between the two germline ends. The CDR3 runs 14 residues. The V gene's germline CDR1 is SGHVS and CDR2 FQNEAQ. The CDR3 loop reads CASSLVVSGTEAFF. In nucleotides, the CDR3 is TGTGCCAGCAGCTTAGTAGTGTCCGGGACTGAAGCTTTCTTT.

The chain uses TRBV20-1 and TRBJ2-3; TRBD2 agrees at 10 bases. V dropped 3 bases and J dropped 5; count of bases not matched to a gene: 14. This CDR3 is built from 17 residues. In germline, CDR1 is DFQATT, CDR2 SNEGSKA (reference sequence). The CDR3 here is CSASSQSLAGEGDTQYF. Here the CDR3 DNA reads TGCAGTGCTAGTAGTCAGAGCCTAGCGGGGGAGGGAGATACGCAGTATTTT.

The rearrangement links TRBV9 to TRBJ2-1; 9 positions match TRBD2. V shed 5 bases and J 8 bases; nucleotides not matched to a gene: 8. This CDR3 is 14 amino acids long. CDR1 is SGDLS, CDR2 YYNGEE, per germline. This CDR3 reads CASSLAGGPDEQFF. The CDR3 DNA sequence: TGTGCCAGCAGTCTGGCGGGGGGGCCAGATGAGCAGTTCTTC.

This clone was counted only a few times. The chain recombines TRBV10-3 with TRBJ2-7, with TRBD2 as a possible D gene (5 bases). Germline V gene lookup returns CDR1 ENHRY and CDR2 SYGVKD. CDR3 length: 17 amino acids. Trimming pared 0 bases from V and 2 bases from J, leaving 17 bases between. CDR3 sequence: CAISESASSDFTYEQYF. DNA for the CDR3: TGTGCCATCAGTGAGTCGGCTAGCAGCGATTTTACCTACGAGCAGTACTTC.

J is TRBJ1-1 and V is TRBV3-1 (or the pseudogene TRBV3-2), with D tentatively TRBD1 (6 bases). This CDR3 has 14 amino acids. V gave up 1 base and J gave up 4 bases, with 10 bases separating them. The germline V gene encodes CDR1 LGHDT and CDR2 YNNKEL (reference sequence). CDR3 in amino acids: CASSQVAGVTEAFF. In DNA, the CDR3 is TGTGCCAGCAGCCAAGTCGCAGGGGTCACTGAAGCTTTCTTT.

CDR3 amino acids: CASSFSGTYNEQFF. DNA for the CDR3: TGCGCCAGCAGCTTCTCGGGGACCTACAATGAGCAGTTCTTC. The V call is TRBV5-1, the J call TRBJ2-1; a weak D match, TRBD2 (5 bases). Trimming pared 2 bases from V and 2 bases from J, leaving 8 bases between. The germline V gene has CDR1 SGHRS and CDR2 YFSETQ. The CDR3 sequence is 14 residues long.

The gene calls are TRBV25-1 and TRBJ1-4, with 10 bases aligning to TRBD1. Germline CDR1 and CDR2: MGHDK and SYGVNS. With V trimmed by 5 bases and J by 7 bases, 7 bases remained unmatched. The CDR3 loop spans 15 amino acids. As DNA, the CDR3 is TGTGCCAGCAGTTCTCCGGGACAGGGGAGTGAAAAACTGTTTTTT. Translating gives CASSSPGQGSEKLFF. Combining the CDR3 with reference TRBV25-1 and TRBJ1-4 gives the whole variable domain EADIYQTPRYLVIGTGKKITLECSQTMGHDKMYWYQQDPGMELHLIHYSYGVNSTEKGDLSSESTVSRIRTEHFPLTLESARPSHTSQYLCASSSPGQGSEKLFFGSGTQLSVL.

The V and J genes are TRBV7-9 and TRBJ1-2; TRBD1 is a possible D gene (5 bases). This CDR3 is 14 amino acids long. Germline V gives CDR1 SEHNR, CDR2 FQNEAQ (reference sequence). Trimming took 4 bases from V and 7 from J, leaving 16 bases between them. The CDR3 sequence: CASSYQGTGRGYTF. CDR3 sequence (DNA): TGTGCCAGCAGCTACCAAGGGACTGGACGTGGCTACACCTTC.

The chain combines TRBV10-3 with TRBJ1-2; TRBD1 matches 9 bases. Germline-derived CDR1 and CDR2 are ENHRY and SYGVKD. The CDR3 length is 16 residues. V lost 4 bases to trimming and J lost 0 bases; unmatched junction nucleotides: 6. The DNA for the CDR3 is TGTGCCATCAGTGGAGTGACAGGGGGGACTAACTATGGCTACACCTTC. Its protein is CAISGVTGGTNYGYTF.

This chain joins TRBV7-8 and TRBJ1-2; a weak D match, TRBD1 (6 bases). Germline-derived CDR1 and CDR2 are SGHVS and FQNEAQ. The CDR3 sequence is 15 residues long. V was pared by 4 bases and J by 2 bases, with 14 bases between. CDR3 sequence (DNA): TGTGCCAGCAGCTCCGCGTCGGACAGAAACTATGGCTACACCTTC. This translates into CASSSASDRNYGYTF.

The CDR3 spells CASSPSGGPPGELFF. The CDR3 DNA reads TGCGCCAGCAGCCCTAGCGGGGGCCCCCCCGGGGAGCTGTTTTTT. The chain combines TRBV4-1 with TRBJ2-2; 10 bases fit TRBD2. Trimming cost V 4 bases and J 6 bases; bases outside gene matches: 5. This CDR3 is built from 15 residues. CDR1 is MGHRA, CDR2 YSYEKL, per germline.

This clone was seen a few times. The chain has TRBV11-2 and TRBJ1-6; D is unclear. CDR3 length: 16 amino acids. Per the germline V gene, CDR1 is SGHAT and CDR2 is FQNNGV. Trimming stripped 2 bases from V and 5 bases from J, with 13 bases between. CDR3 amino acids: CASSLRAARNNSPLHF. The CDR3 DNA reads as TGTGCCAGCAGCTTACGAGCTGCGCGTAATAATTCACCCCTCCACTTT.

V and J are TRBV5-1 and TRBJ2-2; weak D call: TRBD1 (6 bases). Germline loops: CDR1 SGHRS, CDR2 YFSETQ. The CDR3 has 14 amino acids. V lost 5 bases, J lost 0 bases, and 8 bases lay in between. This CDR3 is CASRGTTNTGELFF. In nucleotides, the CDR3 is TGCGCCAGCAGAGGGACAACGAACACCGGGGAGCTGTTTTTT.

V gene TRBV5-1 combines with J gene TRBJ2-7, with D possibly being TRBD1 (5 bases). Germline CDR1 reads SGHRS; CDR2 reads YFSETQ. The CDR3 is 15 amino acids. The ends were cut back, 0 bases at V and 6 bases at J, with 16 bases in the middle. The CDR3 sequence is CASSLAGHLSGEQYF. The CDR3 DNA is TGCGCCAGCAGCTTGGCCGGACATCTCTCGGGCGAGCAGTACTTC.

The rearrangement joins TRBV27 to TRBJ1-5; D is unresolved. Trimming shortened V by 3 bases and J by 11 bases, and 14 bases separated the two germline ends. CDR1 and CDR2 from the germline V gene are MNHEY and SMNVEV (reference sequence). The CDR3 is 13 residues long. The CDR3 here is CASSFSRGMSQHF. For the CDR3, the DNA is TGTGCCAGCAGTTTCTCCAGAGGGATGTCCCAGCATTTT.

This chain joins TRBV12-3 or TRBV12-4 and TRBJ1-5; tentatively, D is TRBD1 (6 bases). The length of the CDR3 is 13 residues. V was trimmed by 4 bases and J by 8 bases, leaving 12 bases between them. The CDR3 nucleotides are TGTGCCAGCAGTTACAGGGCCACGGAGCCCCAGCATTTT. The encoded protein is CASSYRATEPQHF.

The chain combines TRBV7-8 with TRBJ2-7; D not certain. The CDR3 has 12 residues. Looked up from germline, CDR1 is SGHVS and CDR2 is FQNEAQ. V dropped 4 bases and J dropped 3 bases, with 7 bases sitting between them. The CDR3 DNA follows: TGTGCCAGCAGCTCCCTTTACTACGAGCAGTACTTC. Its translation is CASSSLYYEQYF. Drawing the rest from reference TRBV7-8 and TRBJ2-7, the complete variable domain is GAGVSQSPRYKVAKRGQDVALRCDPISGHVSLFWYQQALGQGPEFLTYFQNEAQLDKSGLPSDRFFAERPEGSVSTLKIQRTQQEDSAVYLCASSSLYYEQYFGPGTRLTVT.

The gene calls are TRBV7-9 and TRBJ2-1; TRBD2 matches 8 bases. Trimming cost V 5 bases and J 6 bases; bases outside gene matches: 12. The CDR3 sequence is 16 residues long. The germline gives CDR1 SEHNR, CDR2 FQNEAQ (reference sequence). The CDR3 coding sequence is TGTGCCAGCAGCCCAAGTGGTAGCGGGGCGTCCAATGAGCAGTTCTTC. It yields the protein CASSPSGSGASNEQFF.

This chain joins TRBV4-1 and TRBJ2-7; the D is unclear. The CDR3 spans 13 residues. The V gene lost 1 base and the J gene lost 4 bases, with 8 bases spanning the gap. Germline V gene data show CDR1 as MGHRA and CDR2 as YSYEKL. The CDR3 sequence: CASSQASGYEQYF. The CDR3 DNA sequence: TGCGCCAGCAGCCAAGCGTCGGGTTACGAGCAGTACTTC.